These 22 T cell receptor beta chains originate from one sample sequenced in a study of Graves' ophthalmopathy and Graves' hyperthyroidism. Amplification targeted the TCR beta CDR3 regions, with RNA transcripts as the source material. A first-round RT-PCR used HTBI primers, followed by a second-round multiplex PCR. TCRdb used MiXCR to reprocess the multiplex PCR reads, holding one entry per CDR3 protein. This table has more than 40,000 distinct CDR3 sequences, roughly 52% appearing once. Source material: peripheral blood. These TCRs come from an adult man with Graves' ophthalmopathy.

The J gene is TRBJ2-7, the V gene TRBV10-3, with D perhaps TRBD1 (5 bases). Trimming took 4 bases from V and 2 from J, leaving 9 bases between them. Germline V gene sequence: CDR1 ENHRY, CDR2 SYGVKD. CDR3 length: 13 residues. The CDR3 DNA is TGTGCCATCAGTGGGGTCAGGGCCTACGAGCAGTACTTC. Encoded protein: CAISGVRAYEQYF.

CDR3 amino acids: CASSQEHSGRETQYF. The CDR3 DNA sequence: TGTGCCAGCAGCCAAGAGCATAGCGGGAGGGAGACCCAGTACTTC. This rearrangement joins TRBV3-1 to TRBJ2-5, with 10 positions matching TRBD2. Looked up from germline, CDR1 is LGHDT and CDR2 is YNNKEL (reference sequence). This CDR3 spans 15 amino acids. J lost 5 bases, V lost 0 bases, and 3 bases had no gene match.

This clonotype showed up just once. This CDR3 reads CASKPTGTGKGYTF. The CDR3 DNA is TGTGCCAGCAAGCCTACCGGGACAGGGAAAGGCTACACCTTC. This sequence joins TRBV9 and TRBJ1-2; 9 bases match TRBD1. Germline assignment: CDR1 SGDLS and CDR2 YYNGEE. Losses at the gene ends were 6 bases for V and 8 bases for J; bases not matched to a gene: 11. This CDR3 is built from 14 residues.

The chain couples TRBV7-2 to TRBJ2-7, with 7 bases identical to TRBD1. V shed 5 bases and J 5 bases; nucleotides not matched to a gene: 6. Germline lookup yields CDR1 SGHTA and CDR2 FQGNSA. The length of the CDR3 is 13 residues. CDR3 in amino acids: CASSRGGPHEQYF. The CDR3 DNA reads as TGTGCCAGCAGCAGAGGGGGCCCACACGAGCAGTACTTC.

The sample holds many counts of this clonotype. The rearrangement uses TRBV3-1 and TRBJ1-2, with unresolved D. CDR3 size: 14 residues. Germline assignment: CDR1 LGHDT and CDR2 YNNKEL (reference sequence). The V and J ends lost 3 bases and 3 bases respectively, with 11 bases between them. For the CDR3, the DNA is TGTGCCAGCAGCCACCGACCGGGATACTATGGCTACACCTTC. This encodes CASSHRPGYYGYTF. Based on the CDR3 plus reference TRBV3-1 and TRBJ1-2, the full variable domain is DTAVSQTPKYLVTQMGNDKSIKCEQNLGHDTMYWYKQDSKKFLKIMFSYNNKELIINETVPNRFSPKSPDKAHLNLHINSLELGDSAVYFCASSHRPGYYGYTFGSGTRLTVV.

The sample holds many counts of this clonotype. The chain recombines TRBV19 with TRBJ2-4, with D possibly TRBD1 on 6 matching bases. In germline, CDR1 is LNHDA, CDR2 SQIVND (reference sequence). This CDR3 has 17 amino acids. Trimming took 3 bases from V and 0 from J, leaving 15 bases between them. CDR3 residues: CASSMVGAVQAKNIQYF. The CDR3 coding sequence is TGTGCCAGTAGTATGGTGGGGGCAGTTCAAGCCAAAAACATTCAGTACTTC.

There are many counts of this clonotype. This rearrangement joins TRBV29-1 to TRBJ2-2; 14 bases align to TRBD2. Trimming removed 5 bases from V and 0 bases from J; junction bases left unmatched: 5. Germline V CDR1 and CDR2: SQVTM, ANQGSEA. This CDR3 comprises 17 residues. The CDR3 protein is CSVSGLAGASNTGELFF. CDR3 nucleotides: TGCAGCGTTTCGGGACTAGCGGGAGCATCGAACACCGGGGAGCTGTTTTTT.

This clonotype was seen more than once but under ten times. V is TRBV4-1 and J is TRBJ2-7; 10 bases are shared with TRBD1. Per the germline V gene, CDR1 is MGHRA and CDR2 is YSYEKL. After removal of 3 bases from V and 2 bases from J, the junction contained 4 bases not matched to a gene. The CDR3 runs 15 residues. The CDR3, as DNA: TGCGCCAGCAGCCAGACGACAGGGGGCACCTACGAGCAGTACTTC. Translated, it gives CASSQTTGGTYEQYF.

This rearrangement joins TRBV25-1 to TRBJ2-1; TRBD2 aligns across 11 bases. Looked up from germline, CDR1 is MGHDK and CDR2 is SYGVNS. The CDR3 loop spans 17 amino acids. The J segment lost 5 bases and the V segment lost 1 base, leaving 7 bases of the junction unmatched. The CDR3 loop is CASSESWGLAVNNEQFF. In DNA, the CDR3 is TGTGCCAGCAGTGAATCTTGGGGACTAGCGGTAAACAATGAGCAGTTCTTC.

In this sample, this clonotype turned up many times. The chain joins TRBV11-2 to TRBJ2-1; D unclear. CDR1 SGHAT and CDR2 FQNNGV come from the germline V gene. The CDR3 sequence is 13 residues long. Trimming stripped 2 bases from V and 4 bases from J, with 6 bases between. CDR3 in DNA: TGTGCCAGCAGCTTACTTCCGTACAATGAGCAGTTCTTC. This sequence encodes CASSLLPYNEQFF.

The CDR3 region is CASSSGQSVRAFF. CDR3 DNA sequence: TGTGCCAGCAGCTCAGGACAGTCGGTGAGAGCTTTCTTT. This chain connects TRBV11-2 to TRBJ1-1; D may be TRBD1 (6 bases). In germline, CDR1 is SGHAT, CDR2 FQNNGV. The CDR3 is 13 residues long. Trimming cost V 4 bases and J 10 bases, with 16 bases left between them.

The chain employs TRBV7-2 and TRBJ2-7; D unclear. Trimming pared 4 bases from V and 3 bases from J, leaving 4 bases between. The CDR3 contains 11 residues. Germline V gene sequence: CDR1 SGHTA, CDR2 FQGNSA. The CDR3 DNA follows: TGTGCCAGCAGCTCTCACTACGAGCAGTACTTC. Protein sequence: CASSSHYEQYF.

The table lists this clonotype with many counts. The chain employs TRBV6-5 and TRBJ2-7, with a possible D match to TRBD1 (6 bases). The CDR3 covers 13 residues. V lost 4 bases and J lost 1, with 8 bases in between. The germline gives CDR1 MNHEY, CDR2 SVGAGI. CDR3 nucleotides: TGTGCCAGCAGTTTTGGACAGTCCTACGAGCAGTACTTC. Its translation: CASSFGQSYEQYF.

This clonotype was picked up many times. CDR3 protein: CASSERAGGSGELFF. CDR3 bases: TGTGCCAGCAGTGAACGCGCAGGGGGCTCCGGGGAGCTGTTTTTT. This chain connects TRBV6-1 to TRBJ2-2, with 8 nucleotides matching TRBD1. The germline gives CDR1 MNHNS, CDR2 SASEGT. V trimming: 2 bases; J trimming: 6 bases; junction bases outside the gene matches: 5. This CDR3 region has 15 residues.

This clonotype was detected ten times or more. This sequence joins TRBV12-3 or TRBV12-4 and TRBJ1-1; D call uncertain. This CDR3 is 13 amino acids long. Trimming shortened V by 3 bases and J by 0 bases, and 5 bases separated the two germline ends. CDR3 sequence: CASSFNLNTEAFF. In nucleotides, the CDR3 is TGTGCCAGCAGTTTTAACCTGAACACTGAAGCTTTCTTT.

CDR3 nucleotide sequence: TGTGCCAGCTCACCAGCGGGACAGTCTACTGAAGCTTTCTTT. It yields the protein CASSPAGQSTEAFF. The chain carries TRBV18 and TRBJ1-1, with TRBD1 identical over 7 bases. CDR3 length: 14 amino acids. CDR1 and CDR2 (germline): KGHSH, LQKENI. Trimming at V came to 2 bases and at J to 5 bases, leaving 5 bases not matched to a gene.

This clonotype was counted ten times or more. V and J are TRBV20-1 and TRBJ1-5, with 7 nucleotides matching TRBD1. J was trimmed by 7 bases and V by 5 bases; bases with no gene match: 11. Germline V gene data show CDR1 as DFQATT and CDR2 as SNEGSKA (reference sequence). This CDR3 contains 14 residues. CDR3 nucleotides: TGCAGTGCTGGGGCCGGGACAGCCCGACAGCCCCAGCATTTT. Encoded protein: CSAGAGTARQPQHF.

The chain employs TRBV2 and TRBJ2-7, with 14 bases aligning to TRBD2. Germline V gene sequence: CDR1 SNHLY, CDR2 FYNNEI. The CDR3 totals 16 residues. The J segment lost 1 base and the V segment lost 3 bases, leaving 2 bases of the junction unmatched. The CDR3 region is CASSDGTSGGSYEQYF. CDR3 DNA: TGTGCCAGCAGTGACGGGACTAGCGGGGGATCCTACGAGCAGTACTTC. The entire variable domain, with the rest obtained from reference TRBV2 and TRBJ2-7, is as follows: EPEVTQTPSHQVTQMGQEVILRCVPISNHLYFYWYRQILGQKVEFLVSFYNNEISEKSEIFDDQFSVERPDGSNFTLKIRSTKLEDSAMYFCASSDGTSGGSYEQYFGPGTRLTVT.

Points on this clonotype: A read error may produce the germline difference seen at one junction end. The chain combines TRBV7-9 with TRBJ1-4; D is undetermined. From germline, CDR1 is SEHNR and CDR2 FQNEAQ (reference sequence). This CDR3 has 12 residues. The CDR3 DNA reads as TGTGCCAGCAGCCGTCCTAATGAGAAACTGTTTTTT. Its translation is CASSRPNEKLFF.

V is TRBV2 and J is TRBJ2-7, with 9 positions matching TRBD2. The CDR3 is 14 residues long. Trimming at V came to 6 bases and at J to 4 bases, leaving 7 bases not matched to a gene. Germline V lookup: CDR1 SNHLY, CDR2 FYNNEI. The CDR3 sequence: CASRGLAHLYEQYF. In DNA, the CDR3 is TGTGCCAGCAGGGGACTAGCCCATCTGTACGAGCAGTACTTC.

At least ten counts were recorded for this clonotype. The chain is built from TRBV6-6 and TRBJ1-2, with D perhaps matching TRBD1 (6 bases). CDR3 length equals 16 residues. V lost 5 bases and J 1 base, leaving 17 bases between the germline ends. From germline, CDR1 is MNHNY and CDR2 SVGAGI (reference sequence). For the CDR3, the DNA is TGTGCCAGCAGTGGGGGGCTACGAAACCGTAACTATGGCTACACCTTC. Translating it yields CASSGGLRNRNYGYTF.

This clonotype was detected many times. The J gene is TRBJ1-5, the V gene TRBV7-9, with TRBD1 as a possible D gene (6 bases). Germline CDR1 reads SEHNR; CDR2 reads FQNEAQ (reference sequence). This CDR3 contains 17 residues. The germline V and J ends were trimmed by 0 bases and 6 bases, with 18 bases remaining between them. The CDR3 here is CASSLAGGGIGSQPQHF. In nucleotides, the CDR3 is TGTGCCAGCAGCTTAGCTGGAGGGGGAATCGGGAGTCAGCCCCAGCATTTT. Variable domain in full (rest from reference TRBV7-9 and TRBJ1-5): DTGVSQNPRHKITKRGQNVTFRCDPISEHNRLYWYRQTLGQGPEFLTYFQNEAQLEKSRLLSDRFSAERPKGSFSTLEIQRTEQGDSAMYLCASSLAGGGIGSQPQHFGDGTRLSIL.